What follows is one T cell receptor (beta chain) and its context. This sample stems from a study of control samples from healthy donors and cancer patients. The CDR3 sequence is 11 residues long. V was pared by 6 bases and J by 7 bases, with 10 bases between. Data came from immunoSEQ multiplex PCR; TCRdb stores just in-frame clones and leaves some out. The repertoire includes fewer than 200,000 clones, roughly nine tenths of them detected once, and approximately 1.5% sits in the top ten. The sample was blood. The sequence was collected from a man aged 25 to 40 in good health. The chain links TRBV12-3 or TRBV12-4 to TRBJ2-7; no clear D gene. CDR3 sequence: CASSSLREQYF. In DNA form, the CDR3 reads TGTGCCAGCAGCTCCCTCCGAGAGCAGTACTTC.